The 6 T cell receptor beta chains presented below share a single source sample, sequenced in a study of blood T cell repertoires in COVID-19. Clones were read by immunoSEQ multiplex PCR, and TCRdb kept only the in-frame ones, dropping some. The sample carries about 200,000 clones, over 70% recorded once. Sequencing was done on a sample of peripheral blood. These receptors were collected from a woman of 80 years or more with acute or convalescent COVID-19.

The chain combines TRBV29-1 with TRBJ2-5, with 12 bases that match TRBD2. This CDR3 has 15 amino acids. The V gene end was trimmed by 7 bases and the J gene end by 4 bases; junction bases not matched to a gene: 10. Germline CDR1 and CDR2: SQVTM and ANQGSEA. The CDR3 DNA follows: TGCAGCGGCAACCCCGAGACTAGCGGGAGAGAGACCCAGTACTTC. This translates into CSGNPETSGRETQYF.

This clone was seen just once. V usage is TRBV5-5 and J usage is TRBJ2-7; 11 nucleotides agree with TRBD2. Germline-derived CDR1 and CDR2 are SGHKS and YYEKEE (reference sequence). The CDR3 has 15 residues. V lost 2 bases and J lost 2; bases outside the gene matches: 3. The DNA for the CDR3 is TGTGCCAGCAGCTTTCGACTAGCGGGGCCCTACGAGCAGTACTTC. As protein: CASSFRLAGPYEQYF.

The chain employs TRBV7-9 and TRBJ2-2; 7 bases match TRBD1. The germline CDR1 and CDR2 sequences are SEHNR and FQNEAQ (reference sequence). There are 17 residues in the CDR3. V dropped 6 bases and J dropped 4; count of bases not matched to a gene: 14. CDR3 in amino acids: CASRSRQGRTGTGELFF. As DNA, the CDR3 is TGTGCCAGCAGGTCGAGACAGGGACGAACGGGCACCGGGGAGCTGTTTTTT.

The rearrangement links TRBV19 to TRBJ2-5; D not resolved. The ends were cut back, 4 bases at V and 5 bases at J, with 11 bases in the middle. Germline lookup yields CDR1 LNHDA and CDR2 SQIVND (reference sequence). CDR3 length: 13 residues. CDR3 coding DNA: TGTGCCAGTAGTAACCTACTCCGGGAGACCCAGTACTTC. This codes for CASSNLLRETQYF.

This chain connects TRBV5-6 to TRBJ1-3; tentative D call: TRBD1 (5 bases). V lost 3 bases, J lost 3 bases, and 7 bases lay in between. CDR1 is SGHDT, CDR2 YYEEEE, per germline. The CDR3 contains 13 residues. The DNA of the CDR3 is TGTGCCAGCAGCTCGGGGGATGGAAACACCATATATTTT. Translated, it gives CASSSGDGNTIYF.

This clone was found many times. The genes are TRBV10-2 and TRBJ2-7, with D possibly TRBD2 on 6 matching bases. Germline assignment: CDR1 WSHSY and CDR2 SAAADI. V gave up 4 bases and J gave up 6 bases, with 13 bases separating them. CDR3 length: 13 residues. The CDR3 coding sequence is TGCGCCAGCAGTGCCGCGACTAGTTCCGAGCAGTACTTC. Translated, it gives CASSAATSSEQYF.